This TCR beta chain came from a study of blood T cell repertoires in COVID-19. Study details: T cells, B-cell-depleted T cells, or PBMCs provided the cDNA or gDNA that served as material.

Seattle patients were enrolled during active infection and followed longitudinally. CDR3 size: 14 residues. Germline V gene lookup returns CDR1 MDHEN and CDR2 SYDVKM. V dropped 2 bases and J dropped 4 bases, with 12 bases sitting between them. Per the original data handling: It was from reference gene primer amplification that nucleated cell counts were estimated. Using immunoSEQ multiplex PCR, the repertoire was profiled, and TCRdb retains in-frame clones only, with some absent. The DNA gave D and trimming, while V, J and clone size come from that table. The sample yields hundreds of thousands of clones, roughly 90% seen once.

The receptor was derived from a woman between 70 and 85 years old with COVID-19, enrolled during active disease. The rearrangement joins TRBV28 to TRBJ2-7, with a possible D match to TRBD2 (6 bases). Sequencing was performed on peripheral blood. In DNA, the CDR3 is TGTGCCAGCAGTTTAGGGTCCGCGGGGTACGAGCAGTACTTC. It specifies CASSLGSAGYEQYF. Variable domain in full (rest from reference TRBV28 and TRBJ2-7): DVKVTQSSRYLVKRTGEKVFLECVQDMDHENMFWYRQDPGLGLRLIYFSYDVKMKEKGDIPEGYSVSREKKERFSLILESASTNQTSMYLCASSLGSAGYEQYFGPGTRLTVT.